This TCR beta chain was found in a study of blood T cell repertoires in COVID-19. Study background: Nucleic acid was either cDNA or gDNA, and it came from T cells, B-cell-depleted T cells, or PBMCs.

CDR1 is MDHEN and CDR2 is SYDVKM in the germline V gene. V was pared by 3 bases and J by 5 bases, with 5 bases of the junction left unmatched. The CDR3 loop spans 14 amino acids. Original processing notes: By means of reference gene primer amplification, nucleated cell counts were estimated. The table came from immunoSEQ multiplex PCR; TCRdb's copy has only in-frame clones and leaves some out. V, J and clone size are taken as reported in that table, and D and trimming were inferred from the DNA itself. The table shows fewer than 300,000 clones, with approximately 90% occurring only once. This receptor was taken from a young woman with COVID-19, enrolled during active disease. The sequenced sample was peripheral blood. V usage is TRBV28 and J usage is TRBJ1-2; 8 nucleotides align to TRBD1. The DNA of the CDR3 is TGTGCCAGCAGTTTTATACAGGGGGTATATGGCTACACCTTC. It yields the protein CASSFIQGVYGYTF.